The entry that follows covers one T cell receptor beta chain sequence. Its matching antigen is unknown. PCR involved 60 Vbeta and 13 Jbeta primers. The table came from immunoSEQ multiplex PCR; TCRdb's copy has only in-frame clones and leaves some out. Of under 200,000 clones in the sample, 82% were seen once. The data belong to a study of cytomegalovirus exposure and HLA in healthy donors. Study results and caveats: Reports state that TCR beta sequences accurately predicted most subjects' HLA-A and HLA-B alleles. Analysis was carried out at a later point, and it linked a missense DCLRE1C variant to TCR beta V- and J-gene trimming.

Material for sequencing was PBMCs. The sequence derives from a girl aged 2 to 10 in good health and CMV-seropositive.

The DNA for the CDR3 is TGTGCCAGCAGCAGGGTCGGTGACGCGGGAAGGGCAGATACGCAGTATTTT. It yields the protein CASSRVGDAGRADTQYF. This sequence joins TRBV7-6 and TRBJ2-3; D is perhaps TRBD2 (6 bases). Germline CDR1 is SGHVS and CDR2 is FNYEAQ. The germline V and J ends were trimmed by 5 bases and 4 bases, with 22 bases remaining between them. The CDR3 is 17 residues long. The variable domain in full, completed from reference TRBV7-6 and TRBJ2-3, reads GAGVSQSPRYKVTKRGQDVALRCDPISGHVSLYWYRQALGQGPEFLTYFNYEAQQDKSGLPNDRFSAERPEGSISTLTIQRTEQRDSAMYRCASSRVGDAGRADTQYFGPGTRLTVL.